This TCR beta chain was recorded in a study of OX40 agonist ivuxolimab in advanced cancers. Study at large: Patients in dose escalation had liver, melanoma, kidney or head and neck cancers. The mean age was roughly 60 years, ranging from roughly 23 to 79, with approximately 85% of participants male. The study, taken as a whole, reports: At 0.1 to 3.0 mg/kg, CD4+ and CD8+ blood T cells expanded clonally by week 6. Compared with CD4+, CD8+ T cells on average had more expanded clones.

Turning to this clone: Its antigen is as yet unknown. Other DNA sequences within the sample encode an identical CDR3.

Clones were read by immunoSEQ multiplex PCR, and TCRdb kept only the in-frame ones, dropping some. The sample lists about 98,000 clones, around nine tenths occurring once. This sample comprised CD4+ or CD8+ T cells sorted from blood, obtained in a trial of the OX40 agonist ivuxolimab. This TCR came from an adult with an advanced solid tumor such as melanoma, head and neck, liver or kidney cancer.

CDR3 in DNA: TGTGCCTGGAGTGTATCCCCCGACACTGAAGCTTTCTTT. This translates into CAWSVSPDTEAFF. The chain couples TRBV30 to TRBJ1-1; D remains ambiguous. The V and J ends lost 0 bases and 3 bases respectively, with 8 bases between them. Germline-derived CDR1 and CDR2 are GTSNPN and SVGIG (reference sequence). The CDR3 runs 13 residues.